This TCR beta chain originates from a study of CD4 and CD8 cells across lung adenocarcinoma regions. Germline trimming cut 4 bases from V and 8 bases from J; bases unmatched to any gene: 11. This CDR3 is built from 16 residues. Germline values: CDR1 LGHDT, CDR2 YNNKEL (reference sequence). The patients had localized lung adenocarcinoma, a non-small cell subtype. One entry per CDR3 protein results from TCRdb running MiXCR on the PCR reads. The profile shows more than 9,000 distinct CDR3 sequences, approximately 46% of them singletons. This clonotype was picked up a small number of times. The TCR originated in a male donor with lung adenocarcinoma. The CD4 and CD8 labels of this study may be unreliable. The sequenced material came from CD8+ T cells from the margin of a lung tumor. The genes are TRBV3-1 and TRBJ2-1, with TRBD2 identical over 10 bases. Written as DNA, the CDR3 is TGTGCCAGCAGCCTGACGCCGGGACTAGCGATGTATGAGCAGTTCTTC. This gives the protein CASSLTPGLAMYEQFF.